One sample yielded the 22 T cell receptor beta chains listed below, sequenced in a study of regulatory dendritic cells for organ transplantation (dated by TCRdb to the late 2010s). The receptor library was made with the immunoSEQ multiplex PCR assay. In its TCRdb copy, this immuneACCESS table keeps in-frame sequences only and misses some clones. Where compared with another copy, unresolved V genes explain less than half of these, and the others have no known cause. The sample table shows about 38,000 clones, and under 95% are seen once. Over 0.1% of the sample goes to the ten largest clones. Specimen: naive CD8+ T cells from blood. Reading the label with the study, this specimen's cell subset or site is: CD45RA+ naive T cells. The source is a human donor in good health.

This clone was observed a single time. V gene TRBV4-3 combines with J gene TRBJ2-7, with 10 bases identical to TRBD1. Trimming took 3 bases from V and 1 from J; bases not matched to a gene: 0. Germline-derived CDR1 and CDR2 are LGHNA and YSLEER. The CDR3 length is 14 residues. In DNA form, the CDR3 reads TGCGCCAGCAGCCAGGGACAGGGGTCCTACGAGCAGTACTTC. As protein: CASSQGQGSYEQYF.

V and J are TRBV14 and TRBJ2-7; TRBD2 is a possible D gene (5 bases). This CDR3 has 15 amino acids. CDR1 SGHDN and CDR2 FVKESK come from the germline V gene. V lost 4 bases to trimming and J lost 3 bases, with 16 bases between them. In DNA form, the CDR3 reads TGTGCCAGCAGCCTCAGCGGAGAGGGATACTACGAGCAGTACTTC. As protein: CASSLSGEGYYEQYF.

This chain joins TRBV13 and TRBJ1-3; TRBD1 is a possible D gene (6 bases). Trimming shortened V by 3 bases and J by 3 bases, and 15 bases separated the two germline ends. CDR1 and CDR2 from the germline V gene are PRHDT and FYEKMQ (reference sequence). This CDR3 contains 16 residues. CDR3 nucleotides: TGTGCCAGCAGCTTCGTGGCAGGGGATTATGGAAACACCATATATTTT. It specifies CASSFVAGDYGNTIYF.

This rearrangement joins TRBV13 to TRBJ1-1, with D perhaps TRBD1 (6 bases). Per germline, CDR1 PRHDT and CDR2 FYEKMQ (reference sequence). With 0 bases removed from V and 2 bases from J, the gap between germline ends came to 13 bases. The CDR3 totals 16 residues. As DNA, the CDR3 is TGTGCCAGCAGCTTAGGGCTGCACAGGGATAACACTGAAGCTTTCTTT. This codes for CASSLGLHRDNTEAFF.

The J gene is TRBJ2-1, the V gene TRBV7-2; D remains ambiguous. Trimming shortened V by 5 bases and J by 8 bases, and 10 bases separated the two germline ends. There are 12 residues in the CDR3. Germline V lookup: CDR1 SGHTA, CDR2 FQGNSA. The CDR3, as DNA: TGTGCCAGCAGCCATGCCGGCGATGAGCAGTTCTTC. Its protein is CASSHAGDEQFF.

This chain links TRBV4-3 with TRBJ1-2; D is perhaps TRBD1 (5 bases). The CDR3 sequence is 15 residues long. Germline V gene sequence: CDR1 LGHNA, CDR2 YSLEER. The V end lost 0 bases, the J end lost 7 bases, and 15 bases lay between the germline ends. The CDR3 protein is CASSQDLGEEAGYTF. In DNA form, the CDR3 reads TGCGCCAGCAGCCAAGATCTAGGGGAAGAGGCTGGCTACACCTTC.

The genes are TRBV6-5 and TRBJ1-2; D gene unclear. The CDR3 is 14 residues long. V dropped 3 bases and J dropped 5 bases, with 13 bases sitting between them. Germline lookup yields CDR1 MNHEY and CDR2 SVGAGI. CDR3 protein: CASSYGLSDYGYTF. CDR3 coding DNA: TGTGCCAGCAGTTATGGGTTAAGTGATTATGGCTACACCTTC.

CDR3 in DNA: TGTGCCAGCGGGCGGGGACGGGTTCCCTACGAGCAGTACTTC. This codes for CASGRGRVPYEQYF. J is TRBJ2-7 and V is TRBV27; D perhaps matches TRBD2 (6 bases). The CDR3 covers 14 residues. Germline loops: CDR1 MNHEY, CDR2 SMNVEV (reference sequence). The V end was cut by 8 bases, the J end by 2 bases, with 16 bases between.

CDR3 loop: CAPTHKRPGRLERGAKNIQYF. The CDR3 DNA reads as TGTGCTCCTACCCACAAGCGACCGGGACGGTTAGAACGGGGCGCCAAAAACATTCAGTACTTC. The genes are TRBV12-2 and TRBJ2-4. TRBV12-2 is shown as a pseudogene. The CDR3 has 21 residues.

This sequence joins TRBV11-2 and TRBJ2-1, with D hard to call. The CDR3 spans 14 residues. V dropped 1 base and J dropped 2 bases, with 6 bases sitting between them. CDR1 SGHAT and CDR2 FQNNGV come from the germline V gene. The CDR3 DNA reads as TGTGCCAGCAGCTTAGTGGGTACCTACAATGAGCAGTTCTTC. This encodes CASSLVGTYNEQFF.

The chain uses TRBV19 and TRBJ2-7; D possibly corresponds to TRBD2 (6 bases). The ends were cut back, 6 bases at V and 3 bases at J, with 24 bases in the middle. The germline V gene has CDR1 LNHDA and CDR2 SQIVND (reference sequence). The CDR3 loop spans 17 amino acids. Here the CDR3 DNA reads TGTGCCAGTAGGCAAACGATAGCGGAGACAGAGCACTACGAGCAGTACTTC. Its translation is CASRQTIAETEHYEQYF.

The rearrangement links TRBV19 to TRBJ1-1; D is uncertain. The CDR3 consists of 13 residues. V was cut by 1 base and J by 6 bases, with 9 bases left in between. Germline V gene lookup returns CDR1 LNHDA and CDR2 SQIVND (reference sequence). The CDR3 loop is CASSIVDTAEAFF. The CDR3 DNA is TGTGCCAGTAGTATAGTTGACACGGCTGAAGCTTTCTTT.

The V call is TRBV27, the J call TRBJ2-1; D gene unclear. The CDR3 has 13 residues. V lost 0 bases and J lost 6, with 6 bases in between. Looked up from germline, CDR1 is MNHEY and CDR2 is SMNVEV (reference sequence). The CDR3 coding sequence is TGTGCCAGCAGTTTATCTTGGGTCAATGAGCAGTTCTTC. It specifies CASSLSWVNEQFF.

The chain carries TRBV7-9 and TRBJ1-1; D gene ambiguous. The ends were cut back, 1 base at V and 7 bases at J, with 4 bases in the middle. The germline V gene encodes CDR1 SEHNR and CDR2 FQNEAQ (reference sequence). The CDR3 is 11 amino acids. CDR3 sequence reads: CASSLEDEAFF. CDR3 coding DNA: TGTGCCAGCAGCTTAGAGGATGAAGCTTTCTTT.

CDR3 DNA sequence: TGTGCCAGCAGCCCCTCCCCGGGGAGGGGAGCCTACGAGCAGTACTTC. Translation: CASSPSPGRGAYEQYF. This chain connects TRBV7-8 to TRBJ2-7; 7 bases are a match to TRBD2. J lost 2 bases, V lost 5 bases, and 12 bases had no gene match. In germline, CDR1 is SGHVS, CDR2 FQNEAQ. The CDR3 loop spans 16 amino acids.

A single count supports this clone. The chain joins TRBV9 to TRBJ2-1; D unresolved. The CDR3 runs to 12 residues. The V gene lost 3 bases and the J gene lost 7 bases, with 8 bases spanning the gap. The germline CDR1 and CDR2 sequences are SGDLS and YYNGEE. CDR3: CASSGTPNEQFF. In DNA form, the CDR3 reads TGTGCCAGCAGCGGTACGCCAAATGAGCAGTTCTTC.

The V gene is TRBV9, the J gene TRBJ2-7; D ambiguous. V was clipped by 2 bases and J by 2 bases, with 14 bases between them. CDR1 SGDLS and CDR2 YYNGEE come from the germline V gene. CDR3 size: 15 residues. Written as DNA, the CDR3 is TGTGCCAGCAGCGTGGCCACAGCCGAAACCTACGAGCAGTACTTC. Protein sequence: CASSVATAETYEQYF.

V and J are TRBV6-5 and TRBJ2-5; D gene ambiguous. This CDR3 contains 13 residues. Trimming removed 8 bases from V and 4 bases from J, with 14 bases in between. Germline V lookup: CDR1 MNHEY, CDR2 SVGAGI. The DNA for the CDR3 is TGTGCCAGCGGCTTAGATATTTTAGAGACCCAGTACTTC. Amino acid sequence: CASGLDILETQYF.

The rearrangement joins TRBV4-2 to TRBJ2-3; 10 bases line up with TRBD2. This CDR3 is built from 18 residues. Germline V CDR1 and CDR2: LGHNA, YNFKEQ. With V trimmed by 0 bases and J by 1 base, 7 bases remained unmatched. CDR3: CASSQDSSGSVGTDTQYF. The DNA of the CDR3 is TGTGCCAGCAGCCAAGATTCTAGCGGGAGTGTCGGCACAGATACGCAGTATTTT.

This clone occurred once. The chain couples TRBV7-2 to TRBJ2-7; D is undetermined. Looked up from germline, CDR1 is SGHTA and CDR2 is FQGNSA. Trimming stripped 4 bases from V and 5 bases from J, with 9 bases between. This CDR3 has 12 residues. CDR3 sequence (DNA): TGTGCCAGCAGCTCCCGATTGAACGAGCAGTACTTC. It encodes CASSSRLNEQYF.

This rearrangement joins TRBV6-6 to TRBJ2-1; TRBD1 matches 7 bases. After removal of 4 bases from V and 0 bases from J, the junction contained 3 bases not matched to a gene. The germline gives CDR1 MNHNY, CDR2 SVGAGI (reference sequence). The CDR3 has 15 residues. The CDR3 reads CASSWTGSSYNEQFF. The CDR3 bases are TGTGCCAGCAGTTGGACAGGCAGCTCCTACAATGAGCAGTTCTTC.

The V call is TRBV7-9, the J call TRBJ2-5, with TRBD2 matching over 12 bases. This CDR3 is built from 15 residues. Losses at the gene ends were 6 bases for V and 1 base for J; bases not matched to a gene: 3. The V gene's germline CDR1 is SEHNR and CDR2 FQNEAQ (reference sequence). The CDR3 is CASRSSGGAQETQYF. The CDR3, as DNA: TGTGCCAGCAGGTCTAGCGGGGGGGCCCAAGAGACCCAGTACTTC.